Below, one T cell receptor beta chain is given with its context. This CDR3 has 14 amino acids. Per the germline V gene, CDR1 is LNHDA and CDR2 is SQIVND (reference sequence). V shed 4 bases and J shed 8 bases, with 14 bases lying between them. The sample originates from a study of blood T cell repertoires in COVID-19. Looking at the study overall: Sample material is recorded as cDNA or gDNA derived from T cells, B-cell-depleted T cells, or PBMCs.

Profiling relied on immunoSEQ multiplex PCR, and the TCRdb table lists in-frame clones only, not all of them. The sample lists some 110,000 clones; roughly four fifths were seen once. The source of this sequence is an elderly woman with acute or convalescent COVID-19. The chain has TRBV19 and TRBJ1-4; tentative D call: TRBD1 (6 bases). The sequencing input was peripheral blood. CDR3 in DNA: TGTGCCAGTAGTACTCGGACAGCGGGGGAAAAACTGTTTTTT. Encoded protein: CASSTRTAGEKLFF.